The sequence of this T cell receptor beta chain was determined in a study of cytomegalovirus exposure and HLA in healthy donors. Samples came from healthy bone marrow donors. Donors showed nominal health when sampled, although they likely had unrecorded immune exposures. Concerning this clone itself: The antigen remains undetermined. This CDR3 is also generated by other DNA sequences in the sample.

PCR amplification relied on 60 Vbeta primers (plus 13 Jbeta primers). Produced via immunoSEQ multiplex PCR; TCRdb's table is partial and in-frame only. The sample lists around 160,000 clones; 80% to 85% were seen once. In germline, CDR1 is SQVTM, CDR2 ANQGSEA. With V trimmed by 6 bases and J by 2 bases, 6 bases remained unmatched. CDR3 length: 13 residues. Study findings and constraints: It is likely that the observed cluster of highly shared sequence variants was a sequencing artifact. Researchers catalogued about 150 TCR beta chains as cytomegalovirus-associated.

Material for sequencing was PBMCs. The chain joins TRBV29-1 to TRBJ2-7; 8 positions agree with TRBD1. The TCR comes from a man in his forties or fifties in good health and CMV-seropositive. The DNA of the CDR3 is TGCAGCGTCCTCGGACAGGGAACCTACGAGCAGTACTTC. Its protein is CSVLGQGTYEQYF.